The 23 T cell receptor beta chains below all came from one sample that was sequenced in a study of blood T cell repertoires in COVID-19. Here immunoSEQ multiplex PCR was the method, and the copy in TCRdb shows in-frame clones only, minus some. The sample comprises some 52,000 clones, 65% to 90% of which are singletons, and around 15% rests with the top ten. The source material was peripheral blood. All receptors derive from an older man with acute or convalescent COVID-19.

This chain joins TRBV7-9 and TRBJ1-5; 10 bases are shared with TRBD1. Germline V gives CDR1 SEHNR, CDR2 FQNEAQ (reference sequence). Germline trimming cut 1 base from V and 5 bases from J; bases unmatched to any gene: 5. The CDR3 contains 16 residues. The CDR3 DNA follows: TGTGCCAGCAGCTTAGGGGGACAGGGGCCCTATCAGCCCCAGCATTTT. This encodes CASSLGGQGPYQPQHF.

J is TRBJ1-1 and V is TRBV19; 10 nucleotides match TRBD1. The CDR3 has 15 amino acids. Trimming at V came to 7 bases and at J to 0 bases, leaving 5 bases not matched to a gene. From germline, CDR1 is LNHDA and CDR2 SQIVND (reference sequence). In nucleotides, the CDR3 is TGTGCCAGTATTGGACAGGGGGGGGTGAACACTGAAGCTTTCTTT. It translates to CASIGQGGVNTEAFF.

CDR3 sequence reads: CASSVRAGGGAGELFF. DNA of the CDR3: TGTGCCAGCAGTGTAAGAGCGGGAGGCGGGGCCGGGGAGCTGTTTTTT. This chain connects TRBV2 to TRBJ2-2; 9 bases are a match to TRBD2. CDR1 is SNHLY, CDR2 FYNNEI, per germline. The CDR3 is 16 residues long. Trimming cost V 4 bases and J 6 bases; bases outside gene matches: 9.

Many counts were recorded for this clone. The rearrangement uses TRBV27 and TRBJ2-2; D is perhaps TRBD1 (6 bases). CDR3 length: 15 amino acids. V was clipped by 3 bases and J by 4 bases, with 12 bases between them. Germline V gene data show CDR1 as MNHEY and CDR2 as SMNVEV (reference sequence). CDR3 loop: CASSLAGAVTGELFF. In DNA form, the CDR3 reads TGTGCCAGCAGTTTGGCAGGGGCAGTCACCGGGGAGCTGTTTTTT.

This chain connects TRBV2 to TRBJ2-1; 8 bases match TRBD1. From germline, CDR1 is SNHLY and CDR2 FYNNEI. V dropped 1 base and J dropped 0; count of bases not matched to a gene: 2. The CDR3 loop spans 16 amino acids. CDR3 amino acids: CASSEGTGTSYNEQFF. The CDR3, as DNA: TGTGCCAGCAGTGAAGGGACAGGGACCTCCTACAATGAGCAGTTCTTC.

This clone appeared a few times. The chain has TRBV6-6 and TRBJ2-1; D is undetermined. The germline gives CDR1 MNHNY, CDR2 SVGAGI (reference sequence). The CDR3 totals 12 residues. The V end lost 6 bases, the J end lost 7 bases, and 10 bases lay between the germline ends. The CDR3, as DNA: TGTGCCAGCAGCCTCCTAGAAAATGAGCAGTTCTTC. The encoded protein is CASSLLENEQFF.

This chain connects TRBV5-5 to TRBJ1-1; possibly TRBD1 for D (5 bases). The CDR3 totals 19 residues. Germline V CDR1 and CDR2: SGHKS, YYEKEE (reference sequence). Trimming pared 0 bases from V and 4 bases from J, leaving 25 bases between. CDR3 sequence reads: CASSLGRTVGFFRGTEAFF. CDR3 DNA: TGTGCCAGCAGCTTGGGGCGTACAGTGGGGTTCTTTAGGGGCACTGAAGCTTTCTTT. Together with reference TRBV5-5 and TRBJ1-1, the CDR3 gives the full variable domain: DAGVTQSPTHLIKTRGQQVTLRCSPISGHKSVSWYQQVLGQGPQFIFQYYEKEERGRGNFPDRFSARQFPNYSSELNVNALLLGDSALYLCASSLGRTVGFFRGTEAFFGQGTRLTVV.

CDR3 sequence reads: CASSKQGGPRYSGNTIYF. CDR3 coding DNA: TGTGCCAGCAGCAAACAGGGTGGTCCACGATACTCTGGAAACACCATATATTTT. The V and J genes are TRBV9 and TRBJ1-3, with D tentatively TRBD1 (6 bases). Germline V gives CDR1 SGDLS, CDR2 YYNGEE. There are 18 residues in the CDR3. V was shortened by 4 bases and J by 0 bases, with 20 bases between the two germline ends.

The chain links TRBV2 to TRBJ1-5; TRBD1 aligns across 9 bases. Germline V gene sequence: CDR1 SNHLY, CDR2 FYNNEI. This CDR3 spans 15 amino acids. Trimming took 7 bases from V and 3 from J; bases not matched to a gene: 7. The CDR3 sequence: CASMGTGGLNQPQHF. The CDR3 DNA sequence: TGTGCCAGCATGGGAACAGGGGGCCTCAATCAGCCCCAGCATTTT. The full variable domain, its missing parts supplied by reference TRBV2 and TRBJ1-5, is EPEVTQTPSHQVTQMGQEVILRCVPISNHLYFYWYRQILGQKVEFLVSFYNNEISEKSEIFDDQFSVERPDGSNFTLKIRSTKLEDSAMYFCASMGTGGLNQPQHFGDGTRLSIL.

The chain is built from TRBV7-2 and TRBJ2-1, with TRBD2 matching 9 bases. The CDR3 is 16 amino acids. V lost 1 base to trimming and J lost 4 bases; unmatched junction nucleotides: 5. Germline V lookup: CDR1 SGHTA, CDR2 FQGNSA. CDR3 sequence: CASSLEGSGGYNEQFF. In nucleotides, the CDR3 is TGTGCCAGCAGCTTAGAAGGTAGCGGGGGATACAATGAGCAGTTCTTC.

This clone was seen a few times. V and J are TRBV4-2 and TRBJ2-5, with TRBD1 as a possible D gene (5 bases). V was shortened by 2 bases and J by 4 bases, with 20 bases between the two germline ends. Per germline, CDR1 LGHNA and CDR2 YNFKEQ. There are 17 residues in the CDR3. The CDR3 nucleotides read TGTGCCAGCAGCCAAATTAAGGGGAAAGGGGTCGGAGAGACCCAGTACTTC. Translating it yields CASSQIKGKGVGETQYF.

As DNA, the CDR3 is TGTGCCAGTAGCCGAGGCAATAAACTTAATCAGCCCCAGCATTTT. It translates to CASSRGNKLNQPQHF. The chain links TRBV19 to TRBJ1-5; D call uncertain. With 6 bases removed from V and 4 bases from J, the gap between germline ends came to 16 bases. CDR3 size: 15 residues. CDR1 is LNHDA, CDR2 SQIVND, per germline (reference sequence).

This clone was recorded only once. The chain uses TRBV29-1 and TRBJ1-2; D might be TRBD1 (5 bases). Trimming took 6 bases from V and 1 from J, leaving 15 bases between them. Germline V gives CDR1 SQVTM, CDR2 ANQGSEA. The CDR3 is made up of 14 amino acids. The CDR3 sequence: CSVGGREGNYGYTF. The DNA for the CDR3 is TGCAGCGTCGGGGGACGTGAGGGTAACTATGGCTACACCTTC. The full variable domain, its missing parts supplied by reference TRBV29-1 and TRBJ1-2, is SAVISQKPSRDICQRGTSLTIQCQVDSQVTMMFWYRQQPGQSLTLIATANQGSEATYESGFVIDKFPISRPNLTFSTLTVSNMSPEDSSIYLCSVGGREGNYGYTFGSGTRLTVV.

This clone was recorded a few times. Additional DNA sequences in this sample encode the identical CDR3. V gene TRBV7-2 combines with J gene TRBJ1-2; a possible D gene is TRBD1 (6 bases). The germline V and J ends were trimmed by 1 base and 4 bases, with 10 bases remaining between them. This CDR3 has 14 residues. Germline V gives CDR1 SGHTA, CDR2 FQGNSA. CDR3: CASSLDQGSYGYTF. CDR3 DNA: TGTGCCAGCAGCTTAGACCAGGGGAGCTATGGCTACACCTTC.

The chain has TRBV11-2 and TRBJ2-4; D is possibly TRBD1 (5 bases). V was trimmed by 0 bases and J by 0 bases, leaving 18 bases between them. The V gene's germline CDR1 is SGHAT and CDR2 FQNNGV. The CDR3 sequence is 19 residues long. The chain's CDR3 is CASSLEGRVRVVAKNIQYF. In nucleotides, the CDR3 is TGTGCCAGCAGCTTAGAGGGCAGGGTTAGGGTAGTAGCCAAAAACATTCAGTACTTC.

V usage is TRBV27 and J usage is TRBJ2-1, with 10 nucleotides matching TRBD2. The CDR3 has 15 amino acids. J gave up 2 bases and V 5 bases, and 3 bases lay outside the gene matches. CDR1 and CDR2 from the germline V gene are MNHEY and SMNVEV (reference sequence). The CDR3 sequence is CASSRTSGAYNEQFF. The DNA of the CDR3 is TGTGCCAGCAGTCGTACTAGCGGGGCCTACAATGAGCAGTTCTTC.

The rearrangement uses TRBV6-6 and TRBJ2-5, with D perhaps TRBD1 (6 bases). Trimming removed 6 bases at V and 2 bases at J, with 16 bases between. Germline CDR1 and CDR2: MNHNY and SVGAGI (reference sequence). The CDR3 extends over 15 amino acids. The CDR3 loop reads CASRDQGWPQETQYF. CDR3 in DNA: TGTGCCAGCAGGGACCAGGGGTGGCCGCAAGAGACCCAGTACTTC.

The chain uses TRBV15 and TRBJ2-7, with TRBD1 matching 8 bases. CDR3 length: 15 residues. V shed 3 bases and J 6 bases; nucleotides not matched to a gene: 10. CDR1 LNHNV and CDR2 YYDKDF come from the germline V gene (reference sequence). CDR3 sequence reads: CATSRAGTGFSEQYF. DNA of the CDR3: TGTGCCACCAGCAGGGCCGGGACAGGATTCTCCGAGCAGTACTTC.

The gene calls are TRBV28 and TRBJ1-2; 8 nucleotides line up with TRBD1. The CDR3 contains 16 residues. Trimming cost V 4 bases and J 4 bases; bases outside gene matches: 11. Germline V gene sequence: CDR1 MDHEN, CDR2 SYDVKM. The CDR3 reads CASSSPGRGRVYGYTF. CDR3 in DNA: TGTGCCAGCAGTTCTCCGGGCAGGGGGCGCGTCTATGGCTACACCTTC.

The genes are TRBV7-2 and TRBJ1-2, with a tentative D call TRBD1 (6 bases). Trimming pared 1 base from V and 7 bases from J, leaving 10 bases between. The germline V gene encodes CDR1 SGHTA and CDR2 FQGNSA. CDR3 length: 13 residues. CDR3 region: CASSLVRGGGYTF. The CDR3 nucleotides read TGTGCCAGCAGCTTAGTGAGAGGGGGTGGCTACACCTTC.

The chain carries TRBV27 and TRBJ2-1; 9 bases line up with TRBD2. The germline gives CDR1 MNHEY, CDR2 SMNVEV (reference sequence). CDR3 length equals 18 residues. Germline trimming cut 6 bases from V and 2 bases from J; bases unmatched to any gene: 14. CDR3 protein: CASSPIHGAGGAYNEQFF. The CDR3, as DNA: TGTGCCAGCAGCCCCATCCATGGAGCGGGAGGCGCCTACAATGAGCAGTTCTTC.

The rearrangement links TRBV6-2 or TRBV6-3 to TRBJ2-7; a possible D gene is TRBD2 (5 bases). Germline CDR1 is MNHEY and CDR2 is SVGEGT. V gave up 4 bases and J gave up 0 bases, with 13 bases separating them. The CDR3 consists of 15 residues. The CDR3 DNA reads as TGTGCCAGCAGTTCCCCTGGCGGGCGCTCCTACGAGCAGTACGTC. Residues: CASSSPGGRSYEQYV.

This clone was picked up one time. The V gene is TRBV2, the J gene TRBJ1-1; D is perhaps TRBD1 (5 bases). Germline assignment: CDR1 SNHLY and CDR2 FYNNEI. Trimming pared 8 bases from V and 4 bases from J, leaving 11 bases between. The CDR3 loop spans 12 amino acids. CDR3 amino acids: CASALGGTEAFF. Here the CDR3 DNA reads TGTGCCAGCGCCCTCGGGGGCACTGAAGCTTTCTTT.